Following are 16 T cell receptor beta chains from one sample sequenced in a study of cytomegalovirus exposure and HLA in healthy donors. The PCR made use of 60 Vbeta and 13 Jbeta primers. Assay used: immunoSEQ multiplex PCR; TCRdb lists only in-frame clones, some missing. This sample's table reports 130,000 or so clones. The sequenced sample consisted of PBMCs. Every receptor here comes from a man between 18 and 35 years old in good health and CMV-seronegative.

V gene TRBV6-6 combines with J gene TRBJ1-2; D call uncertain. The V end was cut by 7 bases, the J end by 2 bases, with 8 bases between. The germline V gene has CDR1 MNHNY and CDR2 SVGAGI (reference sequence). CDR3 length: 12 amino acids. The CDR3 spells CASISGNYGYTF. As DNA, the CDR3 is TGTGCCAGCATTTCGGGGAACTATGGCTACACCTTC.

The rearrangement links TRBV4-1 to TRBJ2-1; a weak D match, TRBD1 (5 bases). CDR1 and CDR2 (germline): MGHRA, YSYEKL. This CDR3 comprises 16 residues. V dropped 0 bases and J dropped 2 bases, with 11 bases sitting between them. The chain's CDR3 is CASSQDQGLPYNEQFF. The CDR3 bases are TGCGCCAGCAGCCAAGACCAGGGTTTACCCTACAATGAGCAGTTCTTC.

This chain joins TRBV5-5 and TRBJ2-4; D possibly corresponds to TRBD1 (5 bases). CDR1 is SGHKS, CDR2 YYEKEE, per germline (reference sequence). Trimming stripped 7 bases from V and 0 bases from J, with 17 bases between. The CDR3 covers 16 residues. CDR3 coding DNA: TGTGCCAGCTGGCTGGAAGGGGCCATAGCCAAAAACATTCAGTACTTC. Its translation is CASWLEGAIAKNIQYF.

The chain joins TRBV30 to TRBJ2-5, with 11 positions matching TRBD2. The CDR3 covers 12 residues. J was trimmed by 5 bases and V by 8 bases; bases with no gene match: 4. The germline CDR1 and CDR2 sequences are GTSNPN and SVGIG (reference sequence). The CDR3 loop reads CAMASGRETQYF. CDR3 sequence (DNA): TGTGCCATGGCTAGCGGGAGGGAGACCCAGTACTTC. Looking up the rest from reference TRBV30 and TRBJ2-5 gives the full variable domain: SQTIHQWPATLVQPVGSPLSLECTVEGTSNPNLYWYRQAAGRGLQLLFYSVGIGQISSEVPQNLSASRPQDRQFILSSKKLLLSDSGFYLCAMASGRETQYFGPGTRLLVL.

The chain couples TRBV9 to TRBJ2-7, with 7 bases fitting TRBD1. V shed 4 bases and J 4 bases; nucleotides not matched to a gene: 14. The length of the CDR3 is 16 residues. Germline CDR1 reads SGDLS; CDR2 reads YYNGEE. The DNA for the CDR3 is TGTGCCAGCAGCCAAAGCGCCCAGGGGGTTACGTACGAGCAGTACTTC. Translating it yields CASSQSAQGVTYEQYF.

This chain connects TRBV2 to TRBJ2-5; 11 nucleotides agree with TRBD1. The V segment lost 7 bases and the J segment 5 bases; nucleotides outside the gene matches: 9. Germline CDR1 and CDR2: SNHLY and FYNNEI. CDR3 length: 15 amino acids. CDR3 sequence: CASKPGQGAWETQYF. The CDR3 DNA follows: TGTGCCAGCAAACCCGGACAGGGGGCTTGGGAGACCCAGTACTTC.

This chain connects TRBV18 to TRBJ1-1, with D unclear. Trimming removed 7 bases at V and 0 bases at J, with 9 bases between. The CDR3 has 13 residues. Germline CDR1 is KGHSH and CDR2 is LQKENI. The CDR3 loop is CASLVSVNTEAFF. The CDR3 DNA follows: TGTGCCAGCTTGGTCTCGGTGAACACTGAAGCTTTCTTT. Full variable domain (remainder filled in from reference TRBV18 and TRBJ1-1): NAGVMQNPRHLVRRRGQEARLRCSPMKGHSHVYWYRQLPEEGLKFMVYLQKENIIDESGMPKERFSAEFPKEGPSILRIQQVVRGDSAAYFCASLVSVNTEAFFGQGTRLTVV.

V gene TRBV6-6 combines with J gene TRBJ2-1, with 8 bases fitting TRBD2. The CDR3 consists of 12 residues. Germline CDR1 reads MNHNY; CDR2 reads SVGAGI (reference sequence). Trimming cost V 3 bases and J 10 bases; bases outside gene matches: 2. The CDR3 DNA reads TGTGCCAGCAGTTATGAGCGGGGGGAGCAGTTCTTC. Translated, it gives CASSYERGEQFF.

The rearrangement joins TRBV19 to TRBJ1-1; D gene unclear. Looked up from germline, CDR1 is LNHDA and CDR2 is SQIVND (reference sequence). V lost 1 base, J lost 4 bases, and 7 bases lay in between. This CDR3 has 13 residues. CDR3: CASSIGRSTEAFF. CDR3 coding DNA: TGTGCCAGTAGTATAGGAAGGAGCACTGAAGCTTTCTTT.

The chain is built from TRBV7-8 and TRBJ2-1; D perhaps matches TRBD1 (5 bases). Trimming left V 1 base short and J 6 bases short, with 13 bases between. The CDR3 sequence is 15 residues long. CDR1 is SGHVS and CDR2 is FQNEAQ in the germline V gene. Written as DNA, the CDR3 is TGTGCCAGCAGCTTAGTCCAGGGCAGAGGCAATGAGCAGTTCTTC. It is translated as CASSLVQGRGNEQFF.

This chain joins TRBV29-1 and TRBJ1-1, with D unresolved. This CDR3 is built from 11 residues. Germline lookup yields CDR1 SQVTM and CDR2 ANQGSEA. Deletions cut 3 bases from V and 8 bases from J, with 10 bases between. The CDR3 bases are TGCAGCGTTGAGGGCGATGGGGAAGCTTTCTTT. Translation: CSVEGDGEAFF.

The chain is built from TRBV15 and TRBJ2-7, with TRBD1 matching 7 bases. Germline lookup yields CDR1 LNHNV and CDR2 YYDKDF (reference sequence). The junction had 8 bases not matched to a gene; V was cut back by 4 bases and J by 5 bases. This CDR3 has 14 residues. The CDR3 reads CATSNEIGGHEQYF. CDR3 nucleotides: TGTGCCACCAGCAACGAGATAGGGGGCCACGAGCAGTACTTC.

This sequence joins TRBV7-5 and TRBJ2-7; the table's D call, TRBD2, was not checked against the DNA. TRBV7-5 is a documented pseudogene. This CDR3 region has 18 residues. The CDR3 region is CARSLGSAREGRFDEQYF. DNA of the CDR3: TGTGCCAGAAGCTTAGGGTCGGCGCGGGAGGGCAGATTTGACGAGCAGTACTTC.

This chain joins TRBV7-8 and TRBJ1-1; 7 nucleotides agree with TRBD1. The CDR3 is made up of 14 amino acids. V shed 5 bases and J 4 bases; nucleotides not matched to a gene: 7. The germline gives CDR1 SGHVS, CDR2 FQNEAQ. CDR3 region: CASSLIQGSTEAFF. The DNA for the CDR3 is TGTGCCAGCAGCCTAATACAGGGGAGCACTGAAGCTTTCTTT.

CDR3 nucleotides: TGTGCCAGCAGCCTTACCTCCCGGACTAGCAATGCAGATACGCAGTATTTT. Encoded protein: CASSLTSRTSNADTQYF. The rearrangement uses TRBV7-2 and TRBJ2-3; 8 bases agree with TRBD2. J lost 4 bases, V lost 5 bases, and 14 bases had no gene match. CDR3 length: 17 residues. Germline V gives CDR1 SGHTA, CDR2 FQGNSA.

This sequence joins TRBV5-1 and TRBJ2-7, with 9 bases matching TRBD1. The germline V gene has CDR1 SGHRS and CDR2 YFSETQ. The CDR3 totals 15 residues. The J segment lost 6 bases and the V segment lost 4 bases, leaving 11 bases of the junction unmatched. For the CDR3, the DNA is TGCGCCAGCAGCGCACAGGGGGCCCCAGGTTTCGAGCAGTACTTC. As protein: CASSAQGAPGFEQYF.